The 17 T cell receptor beta chains presented below share a single source sample, sequenced in a study of blood T cell repertoires in COVID-19. TCRdb's copy holds only in-frame clones and misses some; the assay was immunoSEQ multiplex PCR. The table has 160,000 or so clones, 86% seen once; the top ten hold roughly 4.1%. Sequencing was carried out using peripheral blood. The receptors come from a woman aged 70-85 years with acute or convalescent COVID-19.

The CDR3 sequence: CASSLARTGQAAYGYTF. As DNA, the CDR3 is TGTGCCAGCAGCTTAGCCCGAACGGGACAGGCCGCCTATGGCTACACCTTC. The gene calls are TRBV7-9 and TRBJ1-2; 8 bases line up with TRBD1. CDR1 and CDR2 from the germline V gene are SEHNR and FQNEAQ (reference sequence). This CDR3 contains 17 residues. J gave up 4 bases and V 0 bases, and 10 bases lay outside the gene matches.

This chain connects TRBV27 to TRBJ2-2, with 7 bases that match TRBD2. V dropped 8 bases and J dropped 4; count of bases not matched to a gene: 13. The length of the CDR3 is 16 residues. Per the germline V gene, CDR1 is MNHEY and CDR2 is SMNVEV (reference sequence). This chain's CDR3 is CASHRGEAGSTGELFF. The CDR3 coding sequence is TGTGCCAGCCATCGAGGCGAAGCGGGGTCCACCGGGGAGCTGTTTTTT.

This chain links TRBV19 with TRBJ1-2, with D possibly TRBD1 on 5 matching bases. The CDR3 has 12 amino acids. Germline CDR1 LNHDA, CDR2 SQIVND (reference sequence). With 9 bases removed from V and 4 bases from J, the gap between germline ends came to 12 bases. The CDR3 sequence is CASQGFPYGYTF. CDR3 in DNA: TGTGCCAGCCAGGGTTTCCCCTATGGCTACACCTTC.

This clone is a singleton in its sample. The gene calls are TRBV19 and TRBJ1-2; TRBD1 might be the D (6 bases). The CDR3 runs 15 residues. Deletions cut 3 bases from V and 3 bases from J, with 14 bases between. Germline V gives CDR1 LNHDA, CDR2 SQIVND (reference sequence). The CDR3 is CASSIKGQIYYGYTF. DNA for the CDR3: TGTGCCAGTAGTATTAAAGGACAGATCTACTATGGCTACACCTTC.

V and J are TRBV6-2 or TRBV6-3 and TRBJ2-7, with 7 bases identical to TRBD2. CDR3 length: 14 amino acids. Unmatched junction bases numbered 3, after V lost 4 bases and J lost 0 bases. The germline CDR1 and CDR2 sequences are MNHEY and SVGEGT. CDR3 in amino acids: CASSFERGSYEQYF. CDR3 DNA: TGTGCCAGCAGTTTCGAGCGGGGCTCCTACGAGCAGTACTTC.

The chain couples TRBV6-6 to TRBJ1-1, with 7 positions matching TRBD1. The CDR3 contains 14 residues. V lost 4 bases and J lost 3; bases outside the gene matches: 5. In germline, CDR1 is MNHNY, CDR2 SVGAGI (reference sequence). The CDR3 is CASSSITGDTEAFF. The DNA of the CDR3 is TGTGCCAGCAGTTCCATAACAGGGGACACTGAAGCTTTCTTT.

This sequence joins TRBV28 and TRBJ1-1; possible D gene TRBD1, 5 bases. CDR1 is MDHEN, CDR2 SYDVKM, per germline. There are 14 residues in the CDR3. Trimming removed 6 bases at V and 0 bases at J, with 11 bases between. The CDR3 here is CASSISTVNTEAFF. CDR3 DNA sequence: TGTGCCAGCAGCATATCGACAGTGAACACTGAAGCTTTCTTT.

The chain has TRBV7-9 and TRBJ1-4; 7 bases are a match to TRBD1. The V gene end was trimmed by 5 bases and the J gene end by 5 bases; junction bases not matched to a gene: 8. The germline CDR1 and CDR2 sequences are SEHNR and FQNEAQ (reference sequence). The CDR3 extends over 15 amino acids. In DNA, the CDR3 is TGTGCCAGCAGCGGGAAGACAGGGACGAATGAAAAACTGTTTTTT. This translates into CASSGKTGTNEKLFF. Looking up the rest from reference TRBV7-9 and TRBJ1-4 gives the full variable domain: DTGVSQNPRHKITKRGQNVTFRCDPISEHNRLYWYRQTLGQGPEFLTYFQNEAQLEKSRLLSDRFSAERPKGSFSTLEIQRTEQGDSAMYLCASSGKTGTNEKLFFGSGTQLSVL.

The chain employs TRBV18 and TRBJ1-1; TRBD1 aligns across 9 bases. V lost 2 bases and J lost 6; bases outside the gene matches: 10. CDR3 size: 16 residues. In germline, CDR1 is KGHSH, CDR2 LQKENI. The CDR3 DNA is TGTGCCAGCTCACCAAAACAGGGGGCGGCGGGCGCTGAAGCTTTCTTT. Its protein product is CASSPKQGAAGAEAFF.

This chain connects TRBV27 to TRBJ2-1; the match to TRBD2 covers 10 bases. After removal of 2 bases from V and 10 bases from J, the junction contained 8 bases not matched to a gene. Germline V gene lookup returns CDR1 MNHEY and CDR2 SMNVEV (reference sequence). The CDR3 is 15 residues long. The CDR3 is CASSLTSGGAGEQFF. For the CDR3, the DNA is TGTGCCAGCAGTTTAACCAGCGGGGGGGCCGGAGAGCAGTTCTTC.

The chain uses TRBV6-2 or TRBV6-3 and TRBJ2-1, with 8 bases aligning to TRBD2. CDR1 is MNHEY and CDR2 is SVGEGT in the germline V gene. With 2 bases clipped from V and 0 bases from J, the junction kept 15 bases outside the gene matches. The CDR3 has 20 amino acids. DNA of the CDR3: TGTGCCAGCAGTTACAACCCCCGGACTAGCTGGACAAACTCCTACAATGAGCAGTTCTTC. This sequence encodes CASSYNPRTSWTNSYNEQFF.

V gene TRBV6-1 combines with J gene TRBJ1-5, with D possibly matching TRBD1 (5 bases). The germline V and J ends were trimmed by 3 bases and 7 bases, with 16 bases remaining between them. The CDR3 is 15 amino acids. Germline V CDR1 and CDR2: MNHNS, SASEGT. CDR3 in amino acids: CASSEGTQAGQPQHF. In DNA form, the CDR3 reads TGTGCCAGCAGTGAGGGGACCCAGGCGGGACAGCCCCAGCATTTT.

This chain joins TRBV5-1 and TRBJ1-2, with D tentatively TRBD1 (5 bases). Germline V lookup: CDR1 SGHRS, CDR2 YFSETQ. Between the trimmed V and J ends, which lost 0 bases and 8 bases, there was a span of 14 bases. The CDR3 length is 14 residues. The DNA for the CDR3 is TGCGCCAGCAGCTTGGATGGCAGGGTGGGCGGCTACACCTTC. Translation gives CASSLDGRVGGYTF. The full variable domain, rest sourced from reference TRBV5-1 and TRBJ1-2, is KAGVTQTPRYLIKTRGQQVTLSCSPISGHRSVSWYQQTPGQGLQFLFEYFSETQRNKGNFPGRFSGRQFSNSRSEMNVSTLELGDSALYLCASSLDGRVGGYTFGSGTRLTVV.

V and J are TRBV7-2 and TRBJ1-2, with D hard to call. Germline V lookup: CDR1 SGHTA, CDR2 FQGNSA. CDR3 length equals 13 residues. V dropped 1 base and J dropped 12 bases, with 15 bases sitting between them. CDR3 nucleotide sequence: TGTGCCAGCAGCTTAGTATCGGGAAACACGAACACCTTC. Amino acids: CASSLVSGNTNTF.

V is TRBV13 and J is TRBJ2-5; 10 bases are shared with TRBD2. Germline CDR1 reads PRHDT; CDR2 reads FYEKMQ (reference sequence). The CDR3 spans 17 residues. Trimming took 1 base from V and 6 from J; bases not matched to a gene: 11. The CDR3 spells CASSLAAAGGHGQTQYF. The DNA of the CDR3 is TGTGCCAGCAGCTTAGCCGCAGCGGGGGGGCATGGGCAGACCCAGTACTTC. The whole variable domain, remainder taken from reference TRBV13 and TRBJ2-5, is AAGVIQSPRHLIKEKRETATLKCYPIPRHDTVYWYQQGPGQDPQFLISFYEKMQSDKGSIPDRFSAQQFSDYHSELNMSSLELGDSALYFCASSLAAAGGHGQTQYFGPGTRLLVL.

The V and J genes are TRBV7-9 and TRBJ2-5; 7 nucleotides line up with TRBD2. CDR3 length: 15 amino acids. Germline V gene sequence: CDR1 SEHNR, CDR2 FQNEAQ (reference sequence). The junction had 3 bases not matched to a gene; V was cut back by 0 bases and J by 2 bases. CDR3 protein: CASSLAGGAQETQYF. In DNA, the CDR3 is TGTGCCAGCAGCTTAGCGGGAGGGGCACAAGAGACCCAGTACTTC.

The chain joins TRBV11-3 to TRBJ2-3; perhaps TRBD1 as D (5 bases). Between the trimmed V and J ends, which lost 2 bases and 0 bases, there was a span of 12 bases. Germline values: CDR1 SGHNT, CDR2 YENEEA. The length of the CDR3 is 16 residues. CDR3 amino acids: CASSLKTVSSTDTQYF. Written as DNA, the CDR3 is TGTGCCAGCAGCTTAAAGACAGTCTCGAGCACAGATACGCAGTATTTT.